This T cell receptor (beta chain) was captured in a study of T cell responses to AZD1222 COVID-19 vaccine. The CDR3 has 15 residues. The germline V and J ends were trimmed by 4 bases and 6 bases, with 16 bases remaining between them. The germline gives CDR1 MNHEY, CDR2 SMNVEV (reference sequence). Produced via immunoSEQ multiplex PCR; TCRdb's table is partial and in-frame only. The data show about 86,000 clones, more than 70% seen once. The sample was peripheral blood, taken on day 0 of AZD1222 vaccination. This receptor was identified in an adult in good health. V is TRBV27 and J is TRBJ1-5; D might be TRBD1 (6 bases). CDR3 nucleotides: TGTGCCAGCAGTTCCAGAGGACAGACGGGTCAGCCCCAGCATTTT. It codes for CASSSRGQTGQPQHF.